Listed here are 2 T cell receptor beta chains from one sample, sequenced in a study of cytomegalovirus exposure and HLA in healthy donors. This PCR relied on a set of 60 Vbeta primers and 13 Jbeta primers. Here immunoSEQ multiplex PCR was the method, and the copy in TCRdb shows in-frame clones only, minus some. The sample consists of some 190,000 clones, roughly 76% of them appearing once. The sample consisted of PBMCs. The receptors were sampled from a woman in her thirties in good health and CMV-seropositive.

V is TRBV7-3 and J is TRBJ2-3, with D uncertain. V gave up 8 bases and J gave up 0 bases, with 9 bases separating them. CDR1 is SGHTA, CDR2 FQGTGA, per germline. The CDR3 covers 13 residues. As DNA, the CDR3 is TGTGCCAGCGCAGGTGCTAGCACAGATACGCAGTATTTT. Encoded protein: CASAGASTDTQYF.

In DNA, the CDR3 is TGTGCCAGCAGCCCCCGGGACAGGCCCTTGGAGCAGTACTTC. Protein product: CASSPRDRPLEQYF. The rearrangement uses TRBV13 and TRBJ2-7; 8 bases are a match to TRBD1. CDR1 and CDR2 from the germline V gene are PRHDT and FYEKMQ (reference sequence). V dropped 5 bases and J dropped 7; count of bases not matched to a gene: 10. The CDR3 has 14 amino acids.